This TCR beta chain was obtained from a study of cytomegalovirus exposure and HLA in healthy donors. General study results and limits: A later analysis linked some 18,000 TCR beta sequences to HLA alleles at 0.05 false discovery rate. Follow-up analysis seemed to connect common viral pathogens with several of the most significant clusters identified.

In the case of this clone: Its specificity is not known.

The CDR3 sequence is 16 residues long. Trimming took off 6 bases at V and 4 bases at J, with 20 bases between the two ends. Germline assignment: CDR1 KGHSH and CDR2 LQKENI. Both 60 Vbeta primers and 13 Jbeta primers went into the PCR. The data were produced by immunoSEQ multiplex PCR, yet TCRdb's version contains in-frame clones alone and is incomplete. This sample has under 200,000 clones; about 80% occur once, and the top ten carry around 3%. This sequence joins TRBV18 and TRBJ2-3; TRBD2 is a possible D gene (6 bases). The source material was PBMCs. The receptor comes from a woman between 50 and 59 years old in good health and CMV-seropositive. The CDR3 reads CASSVGTPGSADTQYF. CDR3 sequence (DNA): TGTGCCAGCTCGGTCGGGACTCCCGGAAGTGCAGATACGCAGTATTTT.